This T cell receptor (beta chain) was observed in a study of cytomegalovirus exposure and HLA in healthy donors (dated by TCRdb to 2016 to 2017). Describing the broader study: An earlier analysis of 587 of the donors reported 276 Gb of sequence data and roughly 120 million unique TCR beta sequences obtained from some 170 million T cells. Around 320 gigabases of sequencing data and 78 million or so unique TCR sequences were included in an early release covering roughly 600 HLA-typed donors. Among the roughly 400 genotyped donors, approximately 81% belonged to the genetic ancestry cluster associated with self-reported Caucasian donors. The study aimed to test whether cataloging public T cell receptors could reveal signatures of past pathogen exposure. Using immunosequencing, the study profiled T cell repertoires from approximately 700 subjects and related those repertoires to cytomegalovirus serostatus. Besides the first cohort of 666 subjects, a separate validation cohort made up of some 110 different subjects was used. To predict cytomegalovirus infection status, the study brought together high-throughput TCR immunosequencing, statistical association of individual TCRs with disease status, and machine learning. A later analysis re-examined previously published TCR beta repertoires from roughly 650 donors and added high-resolution HLA genotyping to investigate patterns of TCR occurrence. Rather than using new phenotypic data, the later analysis identified candidate immune exposures from TCR beta sequences and from how often those sequences occurred across donors. In an earlier analysis of a few hundred of the donors, high-throughput TCR beta sequencing was used to judge whether each TCR beta V gene segment behaved as functional or pseudogenic. Alongside the repertoire data, information on donor age, sex, ethnicity and CMV serostatus was compiled. A later genetic analysis took genome-wide SNP genotypes for about 55% of the roughly 700 donors and used that subset as a discovery cohort. All discovery cohort repertoires had been generated using a single sequencing platform. HLA typing covered class I and class II loci at four-digit resolution. Typing coverage varied by locus: roughly 620-630 donors for A, B, C, DRB1 and DQB1; roughly 560 for DQA1; about 600 for DPA1; 450 to 480 for DPB1. Several DR-DQ haplotypes were treated as single units for association and clustering because of strong linkage in the cohort. Across around 400 genotyped donors of the cohort, an average of roughly 250,000 unique TCR beta nucleotide sequences per donor were sequenced, and around 20% of those sequences were non-productive.

The germline V gene encodes CDR1 SGHTA and CDR2 FQGNSA. The CDR3 numbers 16 residues from cysteine through phenylalanine. Only the CDR3 region is kept as DNA, spanning 48 bases read in frame from base 1. After removal of 1 base from V and 2 bases from J, the junction retains 3 bases not matched to a gene. The cohort consisted of 670 or so healthy bone marrow donors. At the time of sampling, all cohort members were nominally healthy, though unrecorded immune exposures were likely present. The donor tested CMV seropositive and was one of the 289 seropositive cohort members. A peripheral blood sample was collected from each donor, and TCR beta sequencing was performed on peripheral blood mononuclear cells. The Qiagen DNeasy Blood Extraction Kit was used to extract genomic DNA from the blood cell samples. This clone showed up just a few times. It has no known antigen specificity. It has no much larger one-base neighbor in the sample; base qualities were not kept.

Receptor libraries were prepared by the immunoSEQ multiplex PCR assay. A mixture of 60 forward primers for TCR Vbeta segments and 13 reverse primers for TCR Jbeta segments was used in the multiplex PCR. A multiplex PCR assay on genomic DNA amplified the CDR3 region of rearranged TCR beta genes. The Illumina HiSeq System was used to sequence the amplified TCR beta libraries as 87-base-pair reads. Processing in the source paper ran as follows. A later analysis tallied approximately 87 million unique TCR beta chains across the 660 or so repertoires, and 10 million to 11 million of those chains were shared by two or more donors. Raw reads were error-corrected and collapsed into unique sequences with a nearest-neighbor algorithm that merged closely related sequences to remove PCR and sequencing errors. CDR3 sequences were aligned to IMGT reference sequences to assign V, D and J gene segments. For a sequence to be retained, at least a six-nucleotide match to both a V gene segment and a J gene segment was required. A rearrangement was called productive if the CDR3 had no stop codons and remained in frame with V and J, and every other rearrangement was called non-productive. CDR3 was defined according to IMGT convention as the region running from the second conserved V-encoded cysteine to the conserved J-encoded phenylalanine. The earlier analysis of roughly 590 of the donors excluded sequences that lacked an unambiguous match to a single V gene segment. In an earlier analysis of a few hundred of the donors, V segments were called functional above 56.7% productive rearrangements and were called segregating when the between-donor standard deviation exceeded 5%. A statistical classification framework was built to diagnose cytomegalovirus status from the catalog of TCR beta chain sequences. V and J gene assignment, in a later analysis, came from comparing TCR nucleotide sequences with IMGT/GENE-DB human TR gene sequences. Using the TCRdist pipeline, a later analysis assigned CDR3 sequences along with most-parsimonious VDJ recombination scenarios. A later analysis defined each TCR beta chain by its CDR3 amino acid sequence plus V-gene family, and excluded reads lacking a unique V-gene family. As a way to deal with suspected cross-contamination and a sequencing artifact, a later analysis dropped 450 to 700 nucleotide sequences that were highly shared and had low generation probability. In a later analysis, a clonal expansion index was calculated for each public chain from normalized within-repertoire ranks of inferred template counts. In a later analysis, generation probabilities were computed using a VDJ recombination model fitted to out-of-frame rearrangements, and the results were checked against IGoR. Hypergeometric tests were used in a later analysis to score TCR-TCR, TCR-HLA and TCR-CMV co-occurrence, with a repertoire-size bias correction applied to the TCR pairs. To estimate false discovery rates, a later analysis permuted the HLA or CMV assignments 20 times. In a later analysis, co-occurring TCRs were grouped using DBSCAN, and TCRdist sequence similarity was added for clustering within HLA-allele-positive subsets. Repertoires with fewer than 30,000 or more than 120,000 public chains were left out of co-occurrence clustering, as were a handful of repertoires with anomalous nucleotide sharing. TCRdb re-hosts the immuneACCESS table, in-frame sequences only. Its copies lack some clones; in the studies checked, an unresolved V gene accounts for under half of them, and the cause for the rest is not known. V, J and clone size derive from that table, while D and trimming were established from the DNA sequence. For this sample the table gives about 170,000 clones, of which 65% to 85% were detected only once. The ten biggest clones cover about 5% of the sample.

Overall study outcomes, separate from this receptor: Specific HLA alleles were associated with roughly 16,000 TCR beta sequences at a false discovery rate of 0.05 in a later analysis. In a later analysis, HLA-associated TCR beta chains showed more clonal expansion and lower generation probabilities than non-associated chains that were equally common. Because the 87-base-pair reads could not distinguish some IMGT-functional V segments, including TRBV6-2 and TRBV6-3, those segments were excluded. This cohort had only TCR beta chains sequenced, and the lack of alpha or paired-chain data limited which features could be detected. Because HLA typing was unavailable for some donors at each locus, only the typed subset was used in association tests. A total of about 180 TCR beta chains were listed by the study as associated with cytomegalovirus. Most TCR sequences were observed very rarely across donors, whereas some public TCRs were present in many individuals. The authors suggested that the approach could potentially be extended to other disease states and immunological phenotypes. In a later analysis, several top co-occurrence clusters were reported to appear linked to parvovirus B19, influenza, CMV and Epstein-Barr virus. The classifier was reported to diagnose cytomegalovirus status with high specificity and sensitivity in both the original cohort and the validation cohort. An association between a missense DCLRE1C variant and V-gene and J-gene trimming of TCR beta chains was found in a later genetic analysis and replicated in an independent cohort. In vitro tests confirmed that a few of the cytomegalovirus-associated TCR beta chains recognize cytomegalovirus antigens. In a later analysis, TCR association rates were found to vary across HLA loci, with the most associated TCRs seen for DRB1 alleles and the fewest for HLA-C alleles. For the cohort, immune exposure information was limited to CMV serostatus. A later analysis found that most CMV-associated TCR beta chains appeared HLA-restricted, with HLA associations seemingly driven largely by CMV exposure. A group of highly shared sequence variants was considered likely to be a technical artifact of the sequencing pipeline. In an earlier analysis of around 600 of the donors, most TCR beta V segments appeared in productive rearrangements about 90% or about 30% of the time, broadly matching IMGT annotations. Compared with the approximately 720-donor mean, donors in an Asian-associated ancestry cluster had fewer N-insertions in productive TCRs, according to a later genetic analysis. A further reported finding was that TCR beta sequences accurately predicted the HLA-A and HLA-B alleles for most subjects in the first cohort. Correlated functional status among segregating V segments might be attributable to linkage disequilibrium, but an unknown experimental factor could not be ruled out. Assigning TCR associations to individual alleles was difficult when HLA alleles, especially DR and DQ, strongly co-occurred. Because counts were too low, more than 15 rarely observed V segments, including chromosome 9 orphons, were excluded from the earlier analysis of roughly 580 of the donors. Presence/absence analyses assumed roughly uniform sequencing depth across donors, an assumption that may not hold.

The V and J segments used are TRBV7-2 and TRBJ2-2; 8 nucleotides in the junction match TRBD2. The material sequenced was PBMCs. The receptor's source is a woman aged 45 to 65 in good health and CMV-seropositive. The DNA sequence is as follows: TGTGCCAGCAGCTTAGGGACTAGCATTAACACCGGGGAGCTGTTTTTT. This codes for CASSLGTSINTGELFF.